A selection of T cell receptor beta chains follows, all from one sample in a study of OX40 agonist ivuxolimab in advanced cancers. The table came from immunoSEQ multiplex PCR; TCRdb's copy has only in-frame clones and leaves some out. The table shows under 25,000 clones, with 74% occurring only once. Material: CD4+ or CD8+ T cells sorted from blood, obtained in a trial of the OX40 agonist ivuxolimab. The receptors derive from an adult with an advanced solid tumor such as melanoma, head and neck, liver or kidney cancer. CDR3s include the opening cysteine and the closing phenylalanine or tryptophan.

V gene	CDR3 length	J gene	CDR3 protein
TRBV21-1	20	TRBJ2-1	CASSRKTARRDRAFTHEQFF
TRBV5-6	13	TRBJ2-2	CASSLMTIGELFF
TRBV19	14	TRBJ2-7	CASSWGQGAYEQYF
TRBV11-2	14	TRBJ2-7	CASSLDVGGYEQYF
TRBV27	14	TRBJ2-7	CASSLSTAPYEQYF
TRBV19	15	TRBJ2-5	CASSSGTGLQETQYF
TRBV30	14	TRBJ2-2	CAYTAGVGTGELFF
TRBV6-5	16	TRBJ2-7	CASSYSRTAMAYEQYF
TRBV13	13	TRBJ2-7	CASSPIGRDEQYF
TRBV10-3	19	TRBJ2-3	CAISESGPHHRTFTDTQYF
TRBV5-6	16	TRBJ2-3	CASSFVAEREGDTQYF
TRBV29-1	13	TRBJ1-1	CSVRGASNTEAFF
TRBV4-3	17	TRBJ1-3	CASSQGPPGDTGNTIYF
TRBV11-2	16	TRBJ2-7	CASSLHILAGGGEQYF
TRBV18	15	TRBJ2-1	CASSDREGSYNEQFF
TRBV2	14	TRBJ2-1	CASGGTDYYNEQFF
TRBV13	12	TRBJ2-7	CASSPWEYEQYF
TRBV7-9	14	TRBJ1-1	CASRPGSANTEAFF
TRBV5-1	13	TRBJ2-7	CASSPDFSYEQYF
TRBV19	12	TRBJ1-2	CASKQGAWGYTF
TRBV11-3	12	TRBJ2-7	CASSSYSGEQYF
TRBV4-1	15	TRBJ2-3	CASSPMGLSTDTQYF
TRBV2	11	TRBJ2-7	CASSYRYEQYF
TRBV20-1	8	TRBJ2-7	CSAYEQYF
TRBV7-6	14	TRBJ1-2	CASSPGWTGDFYTF
TRBV5-1	15	TRBJ1-5	CASSLGAGQYQPQHF
TRBV2	16	TRBJ2-5	CASSLGFGGRGETQYF
TRBV13	12	TRBJ2-7	CASSDLSYEQYF
TRBV6-5	12	TRBJ1-1	CATSPGGPEAFF
TRBV7-9	15	TRBJ2-2	CASSPVLQNTGELFF
TRBV6-6	11	TRBJ2-7	CASSIVTEQYF
TRBV2	15	TRBJ1-5	CASSEPGTVNQPQHF
TRBV5-1	13	TRBJ2-7	CASSSQDSYEQYF
TRBV6-5	13	TRBJ1-1	CASSYFGDTEAFF
TRBV4-3	16	TRBJ2-1	CASSQGSGGALNEQFF
TRBV27	17	TRBJ1-1	CASSSVIPGTDNTEAFF
TRBV30	14	TRBJ1-6	CAWSAGQGSSPLHF
TRBV19	13	TRBJ2-7	CASSTGQDYEQYF
TRBV6-4	15	TRBJ2-2	CASRLAGGSTGELFF
TRBV5-6	13	TRBJ2-1	CASSLDRVWEQFF
TRBV19	14	TRBJ2-5	CASSIGGSFETQYF
TRBV7-9	16	TRBJ2-7	CASSLALGAGVHEQYF
TRBV6-5	13	TRBJ1-1	CASSYSFYTEAFF
TRBV7-6	13	TRBJ2-2	CASGTTNTGELFF
TRBV5-8	12	TRBJ2-7	CASSYGQWEQYF
TRBV5-1	12	TRBJ2-5	CASSGLKETQYF
TRBV28	12	TRBJ2-7	CASSHRDYEQYF
TRBV2	11	TRBJ2-7	CASRTEYEQYF
TRBV7-3	15	TRBJ2-1	CASSPRTSGRNEQFF
TRBV5-6	18	TRBJ1-4	CASSSPAPGVGSREKLFF
TRBV2	14	TRBJ2-7	CASSEGFLAYEQYF